Listed below are T cell receptor beta chains from one sample, sequenced in a study of blood T cell repertoires in COVID-19. Method: immunoSEQ multiplex PCR; TCRdb's copy keeps in-frame clones and lacks some. This sample has around 470,000 clones, with 89% found just once. Specimen: peripheral blood. The receptors originated from a young man with COVID-19, enrolled during active disease. Each CDR3 is given with its conserved first and last residue. The order of the fields is clone size, D gene, J gene, V gene, CDR3 DNA, CDR3 protein. A D gene is named only where the DNA matches it firmly. Not every row has a clone size; where given, it reads once, few, many or a size class.

.,.,TRBJ1-6,TRBV11-2,TGTGCCAGCAGCTTAGTTCGGGGAGGGACCTATAATTCACCCCTCCACTTT,CASSLVRGGTYNSPLHF
.,.,TRBJ1-5,TRBV18,TGTGCCAGCTCACCGGGGCAGGGAGGCCAGCCCCAGCATTTT,CASSPGQGGQPQHF
.,TRBD1,TRBJ1-2,TRBV3-1/TRBV3-2,TGTGCCAGCTCCCGGGGACAGGGGAGCTTACGAAGTGGCTACACCTTC,CASSRGQGSLRSGYTF
.,TRBD2,TRBJ2-1,TRBV4-2,TGTGCCAGCAGCCAAGGTCGGACTAGCGGGAGATTCCCCAATTTCCCCTCCTACAATGAGCAGTTCTTC,CASSQGRTSGRFPNFPSYNEQFF
once,.,TRBJ1-1,TRBV28,TGTGCCAGCAGTCCTAACTCCTGGGGCGCAGGGGAAGCTTTCTTT,CASSPNSWGAGEAFF
.,.,TRBJ2-5,TRBV5-1,TGCGCCAGCAGCCCCCTGTCAGGCCAAGAGACCCAGTACTTC,CASSPLSGQETQYF
.,.,TRBJ2-7,TRBV10-1,TGCGCCAGCAGTGAGACAGACAGTTGGGAGCAGTACTTC,CASSETDSWEQYF
once,.,TRBJ1-3,TRBV21-1,TGTGCCAGCAGCAAAGCCCCCCAGGGGTATGGAAACACCATATATTTT,CASSKAPQGYGNTIYF
many,.,TRBJ1-1,TRBV19,TGTGCCAGTAGCTGGGGGGGCCGTCTAATTACTGAAGCTTTCTTT,CASSWGGRLITEAFF
.,TRBD1,TRBJ1-2,TRBV7-3,TGTGCCAGCAGCCCCTCGCCGGGACAGGATAAATATGGCTACACCTTC,CASSPSPGQDKYGYTF
.,TRBD2,TRBJ2-7,TRBV3-1/TRBV3-2,TGTGCCAGCAGCCAAGGACTAGCGGGCGTCTTCTCATACTCCTACGAGCAGTACTTC,CASSQGLAGVFSYSYEQYF
.,TRBD2,TRBJ2-5,TRBV2,TGTGCCAGCAGTGGGGGAGGGCCGGCGGAGACCCAGTACTTC,CASSGGGPAETQYF
.,TRBD1,TRBJ2-7,TRBV7-9,TGTGCCAGCAGCTTAGCCCCGGGGACAGGGGGGATCTACGAGCAGTACTTC,CASSLAPGTGGIYEQYF
.,.,TRBJ2-7,TRBV30,TGTGCCTGGAGTGCTTCCTACGAGCAGTACTTC,CAWSASYEQYF
.,.,TRBJ2-1,TRBV5-8,TGTGCCAGCAGCGAAGAGAGGGATGAGCAGTTCTTC,CASSEERDEQFF
.,TRBD2,TRBJ2-3,TRBV6-6,TGTGCCAGCAGTTACTCGGCGGGGGGGAGCACAGATACGCAGTATTTT,CASSYSAGGSTDTQYF
.,.,TRBJ1-2,TRBV5-8,TGTGCCAGCAGGCTCACGGCGGTCTATGGCTACACCTTC,CASRLTAVYGYTF